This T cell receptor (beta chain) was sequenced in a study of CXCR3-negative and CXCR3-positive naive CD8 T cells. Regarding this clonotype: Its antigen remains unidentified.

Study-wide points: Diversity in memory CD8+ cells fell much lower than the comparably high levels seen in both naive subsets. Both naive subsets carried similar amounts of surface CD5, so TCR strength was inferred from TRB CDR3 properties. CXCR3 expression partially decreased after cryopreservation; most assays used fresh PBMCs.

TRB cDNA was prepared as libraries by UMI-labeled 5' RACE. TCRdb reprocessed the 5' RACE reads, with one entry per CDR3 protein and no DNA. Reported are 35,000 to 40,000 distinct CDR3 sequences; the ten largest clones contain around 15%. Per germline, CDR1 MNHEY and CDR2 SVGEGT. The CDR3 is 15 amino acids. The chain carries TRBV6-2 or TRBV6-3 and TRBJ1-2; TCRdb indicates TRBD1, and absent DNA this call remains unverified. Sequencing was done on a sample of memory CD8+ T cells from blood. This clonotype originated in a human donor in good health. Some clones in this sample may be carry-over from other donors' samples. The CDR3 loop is CASIGTGEPNYGYTF.